This T cell receptor beta chain derives from a study of T and B cells in COVID-19 patients. Findings of the study overall: CD4+, regulatory T cell, CD8+ and sorted SARS-CoV-2-responsive or tetramer+ T cells were not yet sequenced.

Blood genomic DNA input for TRB amplification was 250-500 ng. Multiplex PCR with BIOMED2 TRB-A/B primer pools amplified TRB rearrangements. From the multiplex PCR reads, TCRdb called clonotypes with MiXCR, one entry per CDR3 protein. The sample lists 13,000 to 15,000 distinct CDR3 sequences, over 25% occurring once. In this sample, this clonotype turned up many times. As yet, its antigen is unknown. Germline V gene lookup returns CDR1 LNHNV and CDR2 YYDKDF (reference sequence). The CDR3 runs to 15 residues. Trimming left V 0 bases short and J 2 bases short, with 8 bases between. This TCR derives from a human donor who had recovered from COVID-19. The V gene is TRBV15, the J gene TRBJ1-3; unclear D gene. Sequenced input: blood. Written as DNA, the CDR3 is TGTGCCACCAGCAGAGATACCGGTACTGGAAACACCATATATTTT. Its protein is CATSRDTGTGNTIYF.